This TCR beta chain came from a study of T cell responses to AZD1222 COVID-19 vaccine. Some clones are missing from TCRdb's copy, which holds only in-frame ones; the method was immunoSEQ multiplex PCR. The sample holds approximately 160,000 clones, about 90% seen once. The CDR3 has 14 amino acids. With 0 bases removed from V and 7 bases from J, the gap between germline ends came to 12 bases. Germline V gene sequence: CDR1 MNHEY, CDR2 SVGAGI. Study-wide results and limits: Spike-specific TCR breadth and depth both grew after two AZD1222 doses. The reported proportion of spike-specific TCRs targeting unmutated variant regions was nearly half. Repertoires were obtained only post-peak T cell response.

Only one count was recorded for this clone. Its antigen is not identified. The TCR was taken from an adult who received the AZD1222 COVID-19 vaccine. This chain uses TRBV6-5 with TRBJ1-2; D gene ambiguous. This sample comprised peripheral blood, obtained 28 days after the second AZD1222 dose. The CDR3 reads CASSYSYSDSGYTF. The CDR3 bases are TGTGCCAGCAGTTACTCGTACAGCGACTCTGGCTACACCTTC.